The rows below give T cell receptor beta chains drawn from one sample of a study of immune characterization of retroperitoneal liposarcoma. A single record per CDR3 protein comes from TCRdb applying MiXCR to the PCR reads. Of roughly 9,300 distinct CDR3 sequences in the sample, under 30% were seen once. The sample consisted of blood. These receptors originate from a male donor with retroperitoneal liposarcoma. Both conserved end residues are part of each CDR3. Fields, in order: V gene, J gene, clone size, D gene, CDR3 DNA, CDR3 protein. The D gene is left open where the match is weak. Some rows mark clone size as missing; the rest say once, few, many or name a class of expanded clone.

TRBV6-1	TRBJ1-3	many	.	TGTGCCAGCAGTGTGGGGGGTGGAAACACCATATATTTT	CASSVGGGNTIYF
TRBV7-2	TRBJ2-1	medium-sized	TRBD2	TGTGCCAGCAGCTTATCCAGCGGGGGGGCCTACGAGCAGTTCTTC	CASSLSSGGAYEQFF
TRBV7-2	TRBJ2-3	.	.	TGTGCCAGCAGCCTTAGTGTCGGGGGAACTAGCACAGATACGCAGTATTTT	CASSLSVGGTSTDTQYF
TRBV3-1	TRBJ2-1	.	.	TGTGCCAGCAGCCAAGTAAGGGACTTTCCGGCGGATGAGCAGTTCTTC	CASSQVRDFPADEQFF
TRBV6-1	TRBJ1-6	many	.	TGTGCCAGCAGTTCGCCCAATAATTCACCCCTCCACTTT	CASSSPNNSPLHF
TRBV6-1	TRBJ1-1	.	TRBD1	TGTGCCAGCAGTGAAGCCCTTGGACAGGGGGCGGGGAAAGCTTTCTTT	CASSEALGQGAGKAFF
TRBV10-3	TRBJ2-3	.	.	TGTGCCATCAGTGAGTCGACGCCTAGCGAGAGCACAGATACGCAGTATTTT	CAISESTPSESTDTQYF
TRBV6-6	TRBJ1-1	.	TRBD1	TGTGCCAGCAGCATACAGGGGGCGGACACTGAAGCTTTCTTT	CASSIQGADTEAFF
TRBV12-3/TRBV12-4	TRBJ2-3	.	.	TGTGCCAGCAGTTACGAGGATACGCAGTATTTT	CASSYEDTQYF
TRBV6-5	TRBJ1-1	.	.	TGTGCCAGCAGTTACCGGGGGGCGAACACTGAAGCTTTCTTT	CASSYRGANTEAFF
TRBV6-2/TRBV6-3	TRBJ2-1	.	.	TGTGCCAGCAGTGCGGGACAGATAGGTGGCGAGGAGCAGTTCTTC	CASSAGQIGGEEQFF
TRBV5-3	TRBJ1-1	.	.	TGTGCCAGAAGAGAATTGAAGGGGCGCCGGACTGAAGCTTTCTTT	CARRELKGRRTEAFF
TRBV6-1	TRBJ1-5	many	.	TGTGCCAGCAGGCCCCCCAGGCTCAATCAGCCCCAGCATTTT	CASRPPRLNQPQHF
TRBV4-1	TRBJ2-2	.	TRBD2	TGTGCCAGCAGTTTAGCGGGGGGCGCCGGGGAGCTGTTTTTT	CASSLAGGAGELFF
TRBV11-2	TRBJ2-2	.	TRBD2	TGTGCCAGCAGCTTAGAGGGAGGGGCTTTTAACACCGGGGAGCTGTTTTTT	CASSLEGGAFNTGELFF
TRBV19	TRBJ2-1	once	TRBD2	TGTGCCAGTAGTATTGGCGGGGGAGCTGTCTATGAGCAGTTCTTC	CASSIGGGAVYEQFF
TRBV6-1	TRBJ1-6	many	.	TGTGCCAGCAGAGAAACAGGGTCCAATTCACCCCTCCACTTT	CASRETGSNSPLHF
TRBV27	TRBJ2-3	many	TRBD2	TGTGCCAGCTCCTCCTGGTGGGGGGGAGACACAGATACGCAGTATTTT	CASSSWWGGDTDTQYF
TRBV6-1	TRBJ1-5	many	.	TGTGCCAGCAGTGACGGGCCCCAGCATTTT	CASSDGPQHF
TRBV25-1	TRBJ2-1	many	TRBD2	TGTGCCAGCAGTGAGGGGCGGGGGGGACGCCGGGAGCAGTTCTTC	CASSEGRGGRREQFF
TRBV12-3/TRBV12-4	TRBJ2-7	.	TRBD2	TGTGCCAGCAGCCAGACTAGCGATGCCGAGCAGTACTTC	CASSQTSDAEQYF
TRBV6-6	TRBJ2-2	many	.	TGTGCCAGCAGTTACGGACCCCTCTCTAAGAGCGGATGGCTGTTTTTT	CASSYGPLSKSGWLFF
TRBV5-4	TRBJ2-2	few	.	TGTGCCAGCAGCTGGGACACCGGGGAGCTGTTTTTT	CASSWDTGELFF
TRBV30	TRBJ1-1	.	.	TGTGCCTGGCGGGGGACCTCCGGGGCTTTCTTT	CAWRGTSGAFF